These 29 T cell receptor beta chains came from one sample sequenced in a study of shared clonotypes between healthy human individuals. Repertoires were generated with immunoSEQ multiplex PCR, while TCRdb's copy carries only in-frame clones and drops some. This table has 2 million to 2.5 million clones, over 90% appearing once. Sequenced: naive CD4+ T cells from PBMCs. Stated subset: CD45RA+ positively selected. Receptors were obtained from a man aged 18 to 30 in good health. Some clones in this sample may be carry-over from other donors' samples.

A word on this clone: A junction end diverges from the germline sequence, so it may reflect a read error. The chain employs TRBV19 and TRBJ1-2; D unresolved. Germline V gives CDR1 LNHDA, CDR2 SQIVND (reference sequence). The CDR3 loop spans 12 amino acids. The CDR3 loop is CASRIGQYGYTF. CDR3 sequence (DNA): TGTGCCAGTAGGATAGGGCAGTATGGCTACACCTTC. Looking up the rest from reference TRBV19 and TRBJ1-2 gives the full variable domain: DGGITQSPKYLFRKEGQNVTLSCEQNLNHDAMYWYRQDPGQGLRLIYYSQIVNDFQKGDIAEGYSVSREKKESFPLTVTSAQKNPTAFYLCASRIGQYGYTFGSGTRLTVV.

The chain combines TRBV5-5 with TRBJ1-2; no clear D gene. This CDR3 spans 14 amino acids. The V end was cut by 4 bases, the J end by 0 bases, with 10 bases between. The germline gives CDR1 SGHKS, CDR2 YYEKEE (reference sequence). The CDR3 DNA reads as TGTGCCAGCAGCCTCCCTGGAGCTAACTATGGCTACACCTTC. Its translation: CASSLPGANYGYTF. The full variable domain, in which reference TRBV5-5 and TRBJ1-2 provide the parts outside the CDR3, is DAGVTQSPTHLIKTRGQQVTLRCSPISGHKSVSWYQQVLGQGPQFIFQYYEKEERGRGNFPDRFSARQFPNYSSELNVNALLLGDSALYLCASSLPGANYGYTFGSGTRLTVV.

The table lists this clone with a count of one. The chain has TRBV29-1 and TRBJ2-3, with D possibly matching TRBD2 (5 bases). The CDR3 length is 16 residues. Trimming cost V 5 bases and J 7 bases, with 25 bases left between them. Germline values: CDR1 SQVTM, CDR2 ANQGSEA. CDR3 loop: CSVNFQAVPLTYTQYF. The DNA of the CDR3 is TGCAGCGTTAATTTTCAAGCGGTTCCTCTGACGTATACGCAGTATTTT.

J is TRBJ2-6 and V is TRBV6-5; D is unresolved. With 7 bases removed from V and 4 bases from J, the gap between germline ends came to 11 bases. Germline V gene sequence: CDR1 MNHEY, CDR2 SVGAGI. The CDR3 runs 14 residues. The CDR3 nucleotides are TGTGCCAGCAAAAGGGCTCTGGGGGCCAACGTCCTGACTTTC. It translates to CASKRALGANVLTF.

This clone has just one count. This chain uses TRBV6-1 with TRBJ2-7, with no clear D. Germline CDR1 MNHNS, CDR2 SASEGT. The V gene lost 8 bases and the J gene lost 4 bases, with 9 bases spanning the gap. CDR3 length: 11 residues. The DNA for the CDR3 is TGTGCCAGCTTTAAGAATTACGAGCAGTACTTC. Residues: CASFKNYEQYF.

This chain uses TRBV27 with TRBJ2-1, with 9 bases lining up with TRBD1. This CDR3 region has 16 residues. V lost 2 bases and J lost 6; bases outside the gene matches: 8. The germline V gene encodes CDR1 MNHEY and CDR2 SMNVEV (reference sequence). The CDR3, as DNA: TGTGCCAGCAGTTTAGGGAACAGGGGGCGAGGCAATGAGCAGTTCTTC. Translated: CASSLGNRGRGNEQFF.

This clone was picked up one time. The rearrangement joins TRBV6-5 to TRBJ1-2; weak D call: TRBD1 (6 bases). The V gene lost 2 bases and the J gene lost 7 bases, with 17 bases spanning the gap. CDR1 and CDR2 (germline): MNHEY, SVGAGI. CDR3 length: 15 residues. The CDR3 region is CASSYRAPARGGYTF. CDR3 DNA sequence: TGTGCCAGCAGTTACCGGGCACCCGCCAGGGGTGGCTACACCTTC.

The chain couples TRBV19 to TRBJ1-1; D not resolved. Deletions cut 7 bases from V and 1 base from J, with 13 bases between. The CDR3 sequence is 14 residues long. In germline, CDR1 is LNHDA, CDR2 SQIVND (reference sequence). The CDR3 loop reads CASIARGENTEAFF. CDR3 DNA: TGTGCCAGTATAGCGCGGGGTGAGAACACTGAAGCTTTCTTT.

CDR3 bases: TGTGCCAGCAGTGAAGGTCAGGACCTGGGAGAGCAGTACTTC. This sequence encodes CASSEGQDLGEQYF. The chain combines TRBV25-1 with TRBJ2-7; D gene unclear. Trimming removed 2 bases at V and 7 bases at J, with 15 bases between. CDR3 size: 14 residues. The V gene's germline CDR1 is MGHDK and CDR2 SYGVNS.

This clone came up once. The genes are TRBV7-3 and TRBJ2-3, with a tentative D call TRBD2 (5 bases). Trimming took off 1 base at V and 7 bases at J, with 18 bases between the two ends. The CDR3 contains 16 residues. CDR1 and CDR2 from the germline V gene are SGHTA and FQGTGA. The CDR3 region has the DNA TGTGCCAGCAGCTTAATCGGGATGGCCGAATCATATACGCAGTATTTT. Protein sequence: CASSLIGMAESYTQYF.

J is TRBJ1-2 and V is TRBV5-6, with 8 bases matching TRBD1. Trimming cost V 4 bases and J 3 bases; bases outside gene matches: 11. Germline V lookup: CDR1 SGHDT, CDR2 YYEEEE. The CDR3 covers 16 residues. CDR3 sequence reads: CASSQERGQVYYGYTF. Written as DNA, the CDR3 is TGTGCCAGCAGCCAGGAGAGGGGACAGGTTTACTATGGCTACACCTTC.

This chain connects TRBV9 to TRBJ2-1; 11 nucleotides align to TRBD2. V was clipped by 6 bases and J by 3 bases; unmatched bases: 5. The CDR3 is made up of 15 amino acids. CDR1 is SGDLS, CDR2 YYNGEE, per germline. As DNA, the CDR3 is TGTGCCAGCACAACTAGCGGGAGTTTCTACAATGAGCAGTTCTTC. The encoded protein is CASTTSGSFYNEQFF.

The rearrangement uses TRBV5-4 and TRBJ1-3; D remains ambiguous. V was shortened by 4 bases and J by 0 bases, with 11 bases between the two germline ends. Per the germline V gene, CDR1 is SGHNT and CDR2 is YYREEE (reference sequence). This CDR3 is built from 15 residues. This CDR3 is CASSRGILSGNTIYF. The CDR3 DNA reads TGTGCCAGCAGCCGCGGAATCCTCTCTGGAAACACCATATATTTT.

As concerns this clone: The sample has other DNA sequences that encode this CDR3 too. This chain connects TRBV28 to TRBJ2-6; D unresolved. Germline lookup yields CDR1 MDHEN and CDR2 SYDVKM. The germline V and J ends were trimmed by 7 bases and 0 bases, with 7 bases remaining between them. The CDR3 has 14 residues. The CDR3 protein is CASTGSSGANVLTF. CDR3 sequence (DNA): TGTGCCAGCACCGGTAGCTCTGGGGCCAACGTCCTGACTTTC. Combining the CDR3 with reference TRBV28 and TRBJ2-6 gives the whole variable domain DVKVTQSSRYLVKRTGEKVFLECVQDMDHENMFWYRQDPGLGLRLIYFSYDVKMKEKGDIPEGYSVSREKKERFSLILESASTNQTSMYLCASTGSSGANVLTFGAGSRLTVL.

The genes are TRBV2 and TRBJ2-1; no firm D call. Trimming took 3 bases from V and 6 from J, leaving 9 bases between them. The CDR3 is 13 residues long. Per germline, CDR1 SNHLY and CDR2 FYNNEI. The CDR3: CASSDGWGNEQFF. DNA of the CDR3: TGTGCCAGCAGTGACGGATGGGGCAATGAGCAGTTCTTC.

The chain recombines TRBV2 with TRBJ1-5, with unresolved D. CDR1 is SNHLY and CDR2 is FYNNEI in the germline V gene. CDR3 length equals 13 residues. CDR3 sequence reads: CASLGFGNQPQHF. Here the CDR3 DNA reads TGTGCGTCTCTTGGGTTTGGCAATCAGCCCCAGCATTTT.

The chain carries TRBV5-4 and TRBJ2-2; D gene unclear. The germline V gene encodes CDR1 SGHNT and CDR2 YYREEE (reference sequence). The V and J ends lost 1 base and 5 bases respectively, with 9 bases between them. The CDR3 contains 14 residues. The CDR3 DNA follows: TGTGCCAGCAGCTTGCCCCCGCAGACCGGGGAGCTGTTTTTT. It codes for CASSLPPQTGELFF.

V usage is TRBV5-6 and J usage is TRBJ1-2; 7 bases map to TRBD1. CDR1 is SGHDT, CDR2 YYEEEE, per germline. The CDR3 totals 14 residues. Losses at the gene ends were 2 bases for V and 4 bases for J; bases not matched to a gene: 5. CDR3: CASSFEGGTYGYTF. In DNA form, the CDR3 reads TGTGCCAGCAGCTTCGAAGGGGGCACCTATGGCTACACCTTC.

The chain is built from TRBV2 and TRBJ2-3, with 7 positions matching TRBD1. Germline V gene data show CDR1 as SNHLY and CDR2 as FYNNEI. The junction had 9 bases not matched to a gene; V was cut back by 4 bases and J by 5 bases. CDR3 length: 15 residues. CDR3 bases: TGTGCCAGCAGTGTTGTCCCAGGGGGTAGAGATACGCAGTATTTT. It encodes CASSVVPGGRDTQYF.

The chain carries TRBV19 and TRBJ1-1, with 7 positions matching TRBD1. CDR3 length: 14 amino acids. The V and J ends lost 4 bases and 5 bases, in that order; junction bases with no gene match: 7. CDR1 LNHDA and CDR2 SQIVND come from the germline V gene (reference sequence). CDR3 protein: CASSTGRGGTEAFF. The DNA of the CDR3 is TGTGCCAGTAGTACCGGCAGGGGGGGGACTGAAGCTTTCTTT. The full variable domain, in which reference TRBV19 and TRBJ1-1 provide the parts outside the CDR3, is DGGITQSPKYLFRKEGQNVTLSCEQNLNHDAMYWYRQDPGQGLRLIYYSQIVNDFQKGDIAEGYSVSREKKESFPLTVTSAQKNPTAFYLCASSTGRGGTEAFFGQGTRLTVV.

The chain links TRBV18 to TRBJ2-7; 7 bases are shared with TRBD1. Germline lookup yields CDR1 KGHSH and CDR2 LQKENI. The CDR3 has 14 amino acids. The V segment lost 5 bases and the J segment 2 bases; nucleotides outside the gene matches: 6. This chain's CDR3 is CASSTGQTPYEQYF. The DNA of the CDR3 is TGTGCCAGCTCAACGGGACAGACACCCTACGAGCAGTACTTC.

This CDR3 reads CASSQGMEGRTYEQYF. The CDR3 DNA reads TGCGCCAGCAGTCAAGGAATGGAAGGGCGTACCTACGAGCAGTACTTC. This chain links TRBV23-1 with TRBJ2-7, with D unresolved. TRBV23-1 qualifies as an ORF whose function is uncertain. V was shortened by 2 bases and J by 2 bases, with 16 bases between the two germline ends. The CDR3 has 16 residues.

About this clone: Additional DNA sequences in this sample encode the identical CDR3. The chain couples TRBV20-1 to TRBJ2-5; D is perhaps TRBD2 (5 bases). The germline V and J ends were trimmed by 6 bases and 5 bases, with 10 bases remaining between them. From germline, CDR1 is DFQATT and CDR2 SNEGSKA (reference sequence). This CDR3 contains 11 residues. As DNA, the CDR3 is TGCAGTGCAAGTCAGCGGGAGACCCAGTACTTC. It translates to CSASQRETQYF.

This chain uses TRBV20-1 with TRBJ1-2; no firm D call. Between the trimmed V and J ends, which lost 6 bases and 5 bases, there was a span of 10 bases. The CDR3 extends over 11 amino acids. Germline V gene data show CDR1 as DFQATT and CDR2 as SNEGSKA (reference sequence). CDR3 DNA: TGCAGTGCCTCCGCGCAGTATGGCTACACCTTC. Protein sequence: CSASAQYGYTF.

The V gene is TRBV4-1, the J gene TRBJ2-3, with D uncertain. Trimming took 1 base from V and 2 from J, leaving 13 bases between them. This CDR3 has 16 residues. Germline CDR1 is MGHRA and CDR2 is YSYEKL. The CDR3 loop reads CASSQAPVGNTDTQYF. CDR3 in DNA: TGCGCCAGCAGCCAAGCCCCGGTGGGGAACACAGATACGCAGTATTTT.

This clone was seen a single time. CDR3 nucleotides: TGTGCCAGCAGTGGGACTAGCGGGATCAGTGTGAAAAATGAGCAGTTCTTC. Amino acids: CASSGTSGISVKNEQFF. This chain links TRBV28 with TRBJ2-1; 13 nucleotides align to TRBD2. From germline, CDR1 is MDHEN and CDR2 SYDVKM. The V gene end was trimmed by 5 bases and the J gene end by 7 bases; junction bases not matched to a gene: 11. The CDR3 is made up of 17 amino acids. The full variable domain, completed using reference TRBV28 and TRBJ2-1, is DVKVTQSSRYLVKRTGEKVFLECVQDMDHENMFWYRQDPGLGLRLIYFSYDVKMKEKGDIPEGYSVSREKKERFSLILESASTNQTSMYLCASSGTSGISVKNEQFFGPGTRLTVL.

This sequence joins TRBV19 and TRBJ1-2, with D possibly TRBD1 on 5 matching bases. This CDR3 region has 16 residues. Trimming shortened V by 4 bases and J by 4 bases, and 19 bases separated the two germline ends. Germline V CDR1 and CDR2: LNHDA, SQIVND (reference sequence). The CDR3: CASSTLLRDGPYGYTF. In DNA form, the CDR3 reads TGTGCCAGTAGTACCCTCCTCCGGGACGGACCCTATGGCTACACCTTC.

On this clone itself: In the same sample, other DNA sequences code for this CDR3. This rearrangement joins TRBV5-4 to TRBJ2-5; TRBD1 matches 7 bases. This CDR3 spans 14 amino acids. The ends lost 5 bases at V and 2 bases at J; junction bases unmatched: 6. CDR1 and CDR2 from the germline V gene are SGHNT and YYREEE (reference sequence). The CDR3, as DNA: TGTGCCAGCAGTCGAGACAGGGCACAAGAGACCCAGTACTTC. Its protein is CASSRDRAQETQYF.

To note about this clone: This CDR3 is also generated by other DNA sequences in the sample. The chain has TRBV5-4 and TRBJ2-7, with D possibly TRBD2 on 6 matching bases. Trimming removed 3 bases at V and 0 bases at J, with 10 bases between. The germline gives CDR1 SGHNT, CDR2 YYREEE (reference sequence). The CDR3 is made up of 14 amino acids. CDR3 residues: CASSSGGSSYEQYF. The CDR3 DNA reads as TGTGCCAGCAGCTCCGGGGGAAGCTCCTACGAGCAGTACTTC.